Listed here is a single TCR beta chain. Sequencing templates came from extracted RNA that was reverse transcribed into cDNA. Assay: immunoSEQ multiplex PCR; the TCRdb copy retains only in-frame clones and omits some. The table has almost 35,000 clones, less than 70% seen once. The V end was cut by 3 bases, the J end by 7 bases, with 15 bases between. The CDR3 consists of 14 residues. CDR1 GTSNPN and CDR2 SVGIG come from the germline V gene (reference sequence). The source of the sample is a study of CD8+ T cells in alopecia areata. Lesional scalp tissue (obtained by punch biopsy) and peripheral blood were collected from alopecia areata patients. Researchers picked out CD4+ and CD8+ T cells from PBMCs by sorting.

The chain joins TRBV30 to TRBJ1-4, with D unclear. The TCR comes from a human donor with alopecia areata. Sequencing was done on a sample of NKG2D-high CD8+ T cells sorted from blood. The CDR3 protein is CAWSSTVRIEKLFF. The DNA of the CDR3 is TGTGCCTGGAGCTCCACCGTGAGGATTGAAAAACTGTTTTTT.